This section outlines one T cell receptor (beta chain) sequence together with its context. The antigen is unknown. This sample is part of a study of cytomegalovirus exposure and HLA in healthy donors. Overall study findings and caveats: Many donors carried some public TCRs, although rarity characterized most TCR sequences. Fewer N-insertions (relative to the roughly 670-donor mean) were reportedly seen in an Asian-associated ancestry cluster in a later analysis. The authors assumed roughly uniform sequencing depth across donors for presence/absence analyses.

The study ran its PCR with 60 Vbeta and 13 Jbeta primers. The repertoire was sequenced with immunoSEQ multiplex PCR; TCRdb's copy has only in-frame clones and lacks some. The data contain almost 200,000 clones, 79% of them seen just once; the ten biggest clones take up approximately 4.7%. The CDR3 contains 15 residues. Germline CDR1 and CDR2: LNHDA and SQIVND (reference sequence). V was cut by 4 bases and J by 16 bases, with 25 bases left in between. The V and J genes are TRBV19 and TRBJ1-4, with no clear D. This sequence was found in a woman aged 25 to 39 in good health and CMV-seropositive. Input material: PBMCs. The CDR3 sequence is CASSRSRNPSDGRFF. The CDR3 DNA reads TGTGCCAGTAGTAGATCCCGGAACCCCTCTGACGGGAGGTTTTTT.